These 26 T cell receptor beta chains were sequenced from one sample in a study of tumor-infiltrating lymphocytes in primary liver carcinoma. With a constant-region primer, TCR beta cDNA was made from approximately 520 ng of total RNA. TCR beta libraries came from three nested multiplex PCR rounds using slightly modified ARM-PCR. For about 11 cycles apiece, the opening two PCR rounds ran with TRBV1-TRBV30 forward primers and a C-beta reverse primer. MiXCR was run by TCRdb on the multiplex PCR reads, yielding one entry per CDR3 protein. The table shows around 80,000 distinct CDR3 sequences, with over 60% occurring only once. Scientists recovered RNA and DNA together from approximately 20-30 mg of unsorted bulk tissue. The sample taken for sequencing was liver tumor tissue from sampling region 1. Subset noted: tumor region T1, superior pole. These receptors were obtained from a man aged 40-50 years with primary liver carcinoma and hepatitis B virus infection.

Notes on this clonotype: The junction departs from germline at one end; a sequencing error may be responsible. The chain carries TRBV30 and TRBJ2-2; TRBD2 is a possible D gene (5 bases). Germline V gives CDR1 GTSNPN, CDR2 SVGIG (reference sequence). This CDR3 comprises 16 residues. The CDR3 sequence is CAWSVGGSWNTGELLF. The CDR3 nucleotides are TGTGCCTGGAGTGTCGGAGGAAGTTGGAACACCGGGGAGCTGCTTTTT.

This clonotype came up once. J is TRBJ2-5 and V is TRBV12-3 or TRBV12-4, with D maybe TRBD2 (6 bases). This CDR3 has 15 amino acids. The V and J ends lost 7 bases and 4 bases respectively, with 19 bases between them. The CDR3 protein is CASNLRQGGRETQYF. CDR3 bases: TGTGCCAGCAATTTGAGGCAGGGAGGAAGAGAGACCCAGTACTTC.

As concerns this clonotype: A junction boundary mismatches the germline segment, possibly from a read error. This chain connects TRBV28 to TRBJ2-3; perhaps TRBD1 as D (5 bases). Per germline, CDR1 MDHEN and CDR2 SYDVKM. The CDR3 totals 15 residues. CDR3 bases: TGTACCAGCAGTTTAATCGGACAAGGCACAGATACGCAGTATTTT. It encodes CTSSLIGQGTDTQYF.

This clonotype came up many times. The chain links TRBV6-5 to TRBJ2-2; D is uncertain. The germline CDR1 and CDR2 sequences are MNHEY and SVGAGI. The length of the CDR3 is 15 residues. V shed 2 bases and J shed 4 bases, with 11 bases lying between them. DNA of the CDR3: TGTGCCAGCAGTTACGGTGACCTTGTCACCGGGGAGCTGTTTTTT. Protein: CASSYGDLVTGELFF.

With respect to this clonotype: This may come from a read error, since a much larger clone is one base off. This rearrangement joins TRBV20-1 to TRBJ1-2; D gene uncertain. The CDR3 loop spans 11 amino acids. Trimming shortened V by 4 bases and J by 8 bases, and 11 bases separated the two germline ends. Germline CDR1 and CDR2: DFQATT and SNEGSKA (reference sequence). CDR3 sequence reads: CSAIGRGGYTF. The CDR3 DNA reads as TGCAGTGCTATTGGGAGAGGAGGCTACACCTTC.

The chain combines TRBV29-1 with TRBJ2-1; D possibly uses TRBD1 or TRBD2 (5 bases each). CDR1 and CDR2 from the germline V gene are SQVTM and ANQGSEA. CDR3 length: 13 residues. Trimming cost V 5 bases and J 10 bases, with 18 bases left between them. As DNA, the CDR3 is TGCAGCGTTAACGGGAAGTCCCACAGGGAGCAGTTCTTC. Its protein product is CSVNGKSHREQFF.

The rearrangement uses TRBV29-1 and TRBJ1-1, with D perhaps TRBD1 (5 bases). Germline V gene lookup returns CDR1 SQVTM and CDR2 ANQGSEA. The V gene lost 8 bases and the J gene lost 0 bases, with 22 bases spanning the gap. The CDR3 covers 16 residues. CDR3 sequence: CSFSGARNIMNTEAFF. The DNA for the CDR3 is TGCAGCTTTAGTGGGGCCAGGAACATTATGAACACTGAAGCTTTCTTT.

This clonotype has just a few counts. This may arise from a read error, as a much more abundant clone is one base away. The CDR3 reads CASSQRLVGVLRSYEQYF. CDR3 coding DNA: TGTGCCAGCAGCCAAAGACTAGTGGGAGTCTTACGCTCCTACGAGCAGTACTTC. V usage is TRBV14 and J usage is TRBJ2-7, with a weak D call TRBD2 (6 bases). The CDR3 has 18 residues. The V gene lost 2 bases and the J gene lost 0 bases, with 20 bases spanning the gap. Germline-derived CDR1 and CDR2 are SGHDN and FVKESK.

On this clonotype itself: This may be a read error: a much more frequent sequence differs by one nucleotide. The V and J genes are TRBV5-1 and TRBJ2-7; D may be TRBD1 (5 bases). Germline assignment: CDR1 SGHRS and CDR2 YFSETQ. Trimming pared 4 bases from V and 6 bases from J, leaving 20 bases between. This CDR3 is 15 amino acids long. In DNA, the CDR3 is TGCGCCAGCAGCCCCTCGACCCTACAGGTGGGCGAGCAGTACTTC. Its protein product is CASSPSTLQVGEQYF.

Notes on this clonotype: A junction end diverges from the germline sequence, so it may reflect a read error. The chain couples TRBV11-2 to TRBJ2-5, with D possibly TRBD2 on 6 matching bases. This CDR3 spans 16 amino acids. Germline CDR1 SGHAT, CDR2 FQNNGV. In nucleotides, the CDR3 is TGTGTCAGCAGATCCCGGGACTCGGCCCACGAAGAGACCCTGTACTTC. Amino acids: CVSRSRDSAHEETLYF.

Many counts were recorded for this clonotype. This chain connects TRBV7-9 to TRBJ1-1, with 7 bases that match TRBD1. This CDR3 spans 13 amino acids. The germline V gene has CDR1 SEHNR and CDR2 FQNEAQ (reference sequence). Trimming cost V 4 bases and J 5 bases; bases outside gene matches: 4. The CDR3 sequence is CASSSQGSTEAFF. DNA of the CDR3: TGTGCCAGCAGCTCACAGGGGAGTACTGAAGCTTTCTTT.

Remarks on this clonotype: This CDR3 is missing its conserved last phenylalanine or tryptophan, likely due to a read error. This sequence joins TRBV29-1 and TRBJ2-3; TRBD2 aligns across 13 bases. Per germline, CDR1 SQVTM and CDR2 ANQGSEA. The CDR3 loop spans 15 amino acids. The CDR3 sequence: CNVELAGGWTDTQYL. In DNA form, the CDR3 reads TGCAACGTTGAACTAGCGGGAGGGTGGACAGATACGCAGTATTTA.

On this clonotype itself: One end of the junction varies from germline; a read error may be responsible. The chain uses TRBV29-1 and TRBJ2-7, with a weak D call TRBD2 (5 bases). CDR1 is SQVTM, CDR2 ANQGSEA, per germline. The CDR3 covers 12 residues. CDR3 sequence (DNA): TGCAGCGCTGAAGATCTAGGGAGAGAGCAGTGGTTC. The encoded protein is CSAEDLGREQWF.

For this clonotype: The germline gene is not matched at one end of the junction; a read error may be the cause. The CDR3 is CATLSQGGSNQAQHF. In DNA, the CDR3 is TGTGCCACCCTCTCTCAGGGAGGCAGTAATCAGGCCCAGCATTTT. The genes are TRBV6-1 and TRBJ1-5; D is perhaps TRBD1 (5 bases). The V gene's germline CDR1 is MNHNS and CDR2 SASEGT. CDR3 length: 15 amino acids.

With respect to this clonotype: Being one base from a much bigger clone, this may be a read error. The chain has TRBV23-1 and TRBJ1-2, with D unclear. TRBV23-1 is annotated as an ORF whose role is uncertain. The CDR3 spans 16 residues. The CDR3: CASSQCRRQPSYGYAF. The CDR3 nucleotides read TGCGCCAGCAGTCAATGCCGACGTCAGCCCTCCTATGGCTACGCCTTC.

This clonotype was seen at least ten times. CDR3 loop: CASSMADEQYF. The CDR3 DNA is TGTGCCAGCAGCATGGCGGACGAGCAGTACTTC. The V and J genes are TRBV5-5 and TRBJ2-7, with D unclear. Germline V gives CDR1 SGHKS, CDR2 YYEKEE (reference sequence). This CDR3 is 11 amino acids long. V lost 4 bases to trimming and J lost 5 bases, with 7 bases between them.

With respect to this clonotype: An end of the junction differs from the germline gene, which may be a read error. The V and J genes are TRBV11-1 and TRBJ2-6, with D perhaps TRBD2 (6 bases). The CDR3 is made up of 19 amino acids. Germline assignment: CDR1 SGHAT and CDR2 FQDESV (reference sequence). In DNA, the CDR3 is TGTGCCAATAGCCCCCGGGGGAGCGGTGTTAACTCTGGGGCCAACGTCCTGACTTTT. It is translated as CANSPRGSGVNSGANVLTF.

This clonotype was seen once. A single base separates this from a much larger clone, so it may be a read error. The CDR3: CASSPPRTGYVYEQHF. The CDR3 bases are TGTGCCAGCAGCCCCCCCCGGACAGGGTACGTCTACGAGCAGCACTTC. The chain recombines TRBV11-2 with TRBJ2-7, with 8 bases fitting TRBD1. This CDR3 is built from 16 residues. CDR1 and CDR2 from the germline V gene are SGHAT and FQNNGV. Variable domain in full (rest from reference TRBV11-2 and TRBJ2-7): EAGVAQSPRYKIIEKRQSVAFWCNPISGHATLYWYQQILGQGPKLLIQFQNNGVVDDSQLPKDRFSAERLKGVDSTLKIQPAKLEDSAVYLCASSPPRTGYVYEQHFGPGTRLTVT.

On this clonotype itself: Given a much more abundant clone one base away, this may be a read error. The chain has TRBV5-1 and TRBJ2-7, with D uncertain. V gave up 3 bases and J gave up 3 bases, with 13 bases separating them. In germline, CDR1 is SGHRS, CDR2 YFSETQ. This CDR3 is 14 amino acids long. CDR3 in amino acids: CASSSLPNFYEQYF. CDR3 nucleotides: TGCGCCAGCAGCTCCCTGCCTAACTTCTACGAGCAGTACTTC.

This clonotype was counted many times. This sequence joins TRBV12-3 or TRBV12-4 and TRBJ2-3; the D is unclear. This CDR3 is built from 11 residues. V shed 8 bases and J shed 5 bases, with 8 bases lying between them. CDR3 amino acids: CASSQGDTQYF. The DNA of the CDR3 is TGTGCCAGCTCCCAAGGAGATACGCAGTATTTT.

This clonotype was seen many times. The CDR3 DNA is TGTGCCAGCAGTGATGCGGGGGGGTCTAATTCACCCCTCCACTTT. This translates into CASSDAGGSNSPLHF. J is TRBJ1-6 and V is TRBV25-1, with a possible D match to TRBD1 (5 bases). CDR3 size: 15 residues. Trimming shortened V by 3 bases and J by 6 bases, and 12 bases separated the two germline ends. In germline, CDR1 is MGHDK, CDR2 SYGVNS.

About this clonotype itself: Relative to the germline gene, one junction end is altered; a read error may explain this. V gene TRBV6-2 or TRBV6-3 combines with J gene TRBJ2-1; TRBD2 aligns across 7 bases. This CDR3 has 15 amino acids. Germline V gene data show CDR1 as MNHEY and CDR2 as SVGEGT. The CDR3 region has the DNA TGTGCCAACAGTTACGCTAGCGGAGGATACAGTGAGCAGTTCTTC. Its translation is CANSYASGGYSEQFF.

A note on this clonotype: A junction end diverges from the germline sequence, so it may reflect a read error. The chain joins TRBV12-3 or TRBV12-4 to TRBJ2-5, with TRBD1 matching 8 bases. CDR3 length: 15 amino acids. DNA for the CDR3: TGTGCCAGCAGCCGGAGGAACAGGGGGAAGGAGACCCAATACTTC. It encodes CASSRRNRGKETQYF.

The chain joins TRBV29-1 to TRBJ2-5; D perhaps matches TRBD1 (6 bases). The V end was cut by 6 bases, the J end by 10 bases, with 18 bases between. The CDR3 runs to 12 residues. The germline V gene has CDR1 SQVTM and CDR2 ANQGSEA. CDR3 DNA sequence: TGCAGCGTCGGGGTACAGGGAAAGGGCCAGTACTTC. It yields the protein CSVGVQGKGQYF.

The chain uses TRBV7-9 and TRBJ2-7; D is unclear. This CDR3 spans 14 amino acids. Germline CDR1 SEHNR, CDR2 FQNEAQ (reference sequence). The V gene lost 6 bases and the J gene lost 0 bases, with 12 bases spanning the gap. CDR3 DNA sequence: TGTGCCAGCAGTTTAAACGTGAGCTCCTACGAGCAGTACTTC. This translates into CASSLNVSSYEQYF.

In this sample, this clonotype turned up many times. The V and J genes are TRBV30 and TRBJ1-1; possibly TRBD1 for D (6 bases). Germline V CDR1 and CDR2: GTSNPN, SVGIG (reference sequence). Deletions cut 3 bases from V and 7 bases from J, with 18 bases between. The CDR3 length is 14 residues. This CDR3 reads CAWSGRGGLGEAFF. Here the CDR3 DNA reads TGTGCCTGGAGCGGTCGGGGGGGGCTGGGTGAAGCTTTCTTT.